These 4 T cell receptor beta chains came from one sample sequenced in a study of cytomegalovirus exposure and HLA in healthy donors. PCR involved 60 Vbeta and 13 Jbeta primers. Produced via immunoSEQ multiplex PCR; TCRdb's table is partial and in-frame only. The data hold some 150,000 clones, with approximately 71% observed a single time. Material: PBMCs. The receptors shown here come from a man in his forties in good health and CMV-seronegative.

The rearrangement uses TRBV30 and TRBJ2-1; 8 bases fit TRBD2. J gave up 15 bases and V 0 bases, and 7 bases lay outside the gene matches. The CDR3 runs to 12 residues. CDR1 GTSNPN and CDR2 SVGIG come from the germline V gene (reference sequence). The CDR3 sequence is CAWSVPAGAMFF. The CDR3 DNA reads TGTGCCTGGAGTGTCCCAGCGGGGGCAATGTTCTTC.

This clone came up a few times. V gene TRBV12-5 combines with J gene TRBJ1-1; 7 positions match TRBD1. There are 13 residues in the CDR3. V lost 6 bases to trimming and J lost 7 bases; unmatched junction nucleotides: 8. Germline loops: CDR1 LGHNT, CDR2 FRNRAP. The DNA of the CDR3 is TGTGCTAGTGGCCGGGACAGAAATTATGAAGCTTTCTTT. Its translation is CASGRDRNYEAFF. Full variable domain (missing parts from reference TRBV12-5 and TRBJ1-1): DARVTQTPRHKVTEMGQEVTMRCQPILGHNTVFWYRQTMMQGLELLAYFRNRAPLDDSGMPKDRFSAEMPDATLATLKIQPSEPRDSAVYFCASGRDRNYEAFFGQGTRLTVV.

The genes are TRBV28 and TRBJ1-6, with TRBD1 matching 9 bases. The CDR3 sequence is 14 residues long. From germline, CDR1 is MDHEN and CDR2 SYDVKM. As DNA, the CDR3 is TGTGCGATGGACAGGGGCTCCTATAATTCACCCCTCCACTTT. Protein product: CAMDRGSYNSPLHF.

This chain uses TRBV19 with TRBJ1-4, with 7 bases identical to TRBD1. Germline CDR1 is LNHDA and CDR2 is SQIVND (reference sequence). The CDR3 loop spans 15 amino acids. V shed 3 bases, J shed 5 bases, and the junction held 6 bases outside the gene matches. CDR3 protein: CASSMSDRRNEKLFF. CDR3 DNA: TGTGCCAGTAGTATGTCGGACAGGAGGAATGAAAAACTGTTTTTT.